These T cell receptor beta chains were read from a single sample in a study of PD-1 blockade in classical Hodgkin lymphoma. The table came from immunoSEQ multiplex PCR; TCRdb's copy has only in-frame clones and leaves some out. This table has some 95,000 clones, roughly nine tenths appearing once. The source material was peripheral blood mononuclear cells (PBMCs), sampled before the second cycle of nivolumab. The receptors were sampled from a human donor with classical Hodgkin lymphoma. Each CDR3 is given with its conserved first and last residue. D genes are given only for firm matches. Part of the rows lack a size; the others show once, few, many or a class for expanded clones.

clone_size	d_call	v_call	j_call	cdr3_nt	cdr3_aa
NA	NA	TRBV7-2	TRBJ2-1	TGTGCCAGCAGCTTAGCCTTTGAGCAGTTCTTC	CASSLAFEQFF
NA	NA	TRBV25-1	TRBJ1-6	TGTGCCAGCAGTGAATATTGGGCAGTTGAATCACCCCTCCACTTT	CASSEYWAVESPLHF
once	TRBD1	TRBV11-2	TRBJ2-5	TGTGCCAGCAGCCGATACAGGGGGGAGACCCAGTACTTC	CASSRYRGETQYF
NA	NA	TRBV11-2	TRBJ2-7	TGTGCCAGCAGCAAAGGCAGAGCCTACGAGCAGTACTTC	CASSKGRAYEQYF
NA	NA	TRBV19	TRBJ2-7	TGTGCCAGTAGTAGGGACACCCTTCAAGAGCAGTACTTC	CASSRDTLQEQYF
NA	NA	TRBV28	TRBJ1-5	TGTGCCAGCAGTTTATTTCCGGTAAATCAGCCCCAGCATTTT	CASSLFPVNQPQHF
NA	NA	TRBV4-1	TRBJ2-3	TGCGCCAGCAGCCAAGATAAAACCACAGATACGCAGTATTTT	CASSQDKTTDTQYF
NA	NA	TRBV9	TRBJ2-2	TGTGCCAGCAGCCCCCGTACGACGAACACCGGGGAGCTGTTTTTT	CASSPRTTNTGELFF
NA	NA	TRBV10-3	TRBJ1-2	TGTGCCATCAGTGAAGAGTACCCGGGCTACACCTTC	CAISEEYPGYTF
NA	TRBD2	TRBV4-2	TRBJ2-5	TGTGCCAGCAGCCAAGCACTAGCGGGAGAAGAGACCCAGTACTTC	CASSQALAGEETQYF
NA	NA	TRBV5-1	TRBJ2-5	TGCGCCAGCAGCTTGATGGGGGAGACCCAGTACTTC	CASSLMGETQYF
NA	NA	TRBV7-2	TRBJ1-2	TGTGCCAGCAGCTTAGCGCCAACGAACGACTATGGCTACACCTTC	CASSLAPTNDYGYTF
NA	TRBD1	TRBV28	TRBJ2-4	TGTGCCAACAGTTTAATGGGGACAGGGAACAAAAACATTCAGTACTTC	CANSLMGTGNKNIQYF
NA	NA	TRBV2	TRBJ1-2	TGTGCCAGCAGTGAAGAGGCGCTAATTAACTATGGCTACACCTTC	CASSEEALINYGYTF
NA	NA	TRBV15	TRBJ1-4	TGTGCCACCAGCAGTCGGGACGGAAATGAAAAACTGTTTTTT	CATSSRDGNEKLFF
once	TRBD2	TRBV27	TRBJ2-1	TGTGCCAGCAGTACCGGCCGTATAGCGGGGGCACACAATGAGCAGTTCTTC	CASSTGRIAGAHNEQFF
NA	NA	TRBV6-1	TRBJ1-4	TGTGCCAGCAGGCCAGGAAATGAAAAACTGTTTTTT	CASRPGNEKLFF
NA	NA	TRBV27	TRBJ2-3	TGTGCCAGCAGTTACGGGGGTCTTACGCAGTATTTT	CASSYGGLTQYF
NA	TRBD2	TRBV6-4	TRBJ2-2	TGTGCCAGCAGTGATACGGGGGGAAACACCGGGGAGCTGTTTTTT	CASSDTGGNTGELFF
NA	TRBD1	TRBV10-2	TRBJ2-7	TGCGCCAGCAGTGAGGGACAGGGCTCCTACGAGCAGTACTTC	CASSEGQGSYEQYF
NA	NA	TRBV12-5	TRBJ2-5	TGTGCTACTGGTTTTAACCGATCCCCGTGGGCCCAAGAGACCCAGTACTTC	CATGFNRSPWAQETQYF
NA	NA	TRBV28	TRBJ1-6	TGTGCCAGCCGGGGGGCCTCACCCCTCCACTTT	CASRGASPLHF
once	TRBD1	TRBV7-8	TRBJ2-5	TGTGCCAGCAGCTTAGTTGTGCCCCGGGACAGGGGAGAGACCCAGTACTTC	CASSLVVPRDRGETQYF
NA	TRBD1	TRBV28	TRBJ2-1	TGTGCCAGCAGTCTCAGGACAGGGGGACTAGATGAGCAGTTCTTC	CASSLRTGGLDEQFF
once	NA	TRBV6-1	TRBJ2-7	TGTGCCAGCAGTGAAGCTCCAGGGGAGGGTTACGAGCAGTACTTC	CASSEAPGEGYEQYF
NA	NA	TRBV7-6	TRBJ2-5	TGTGCCAGCAGCTATTTCAGAGGGGTAGCCAAAGAGACCCAGTACTTC	CASSYFRGVAKETQYF
NA	NA	TRBV6-5	TRBJ2-1	TGTGCCAGCAGGCCGGGACCGCAAATTGCGAATGAGCAGTTCTTC	CASRPGPQIANEQFF
NA	NA	TRBV27	TRBJ1-1	TGTGCCAGCAGTTTATCAACAGGGTCGGGAAACACTGAAGCTTTCTTT	CASSLSTGSGNTEAFF
NA	TRBD2	TRBV6-6	TRBJ2-7	TGTGCCAGCAGTTTCCCAGCGGGGGGGTTTTACGAGCAGTACTTC	CASSFPAGGFYEQYF
NA	NA	TRBV6-1	TRBJ2-3	TGTGCCAGCAGTAGGACGAGGGATACGCAGTATTTT	CASSRTRDTQYF
few	NA	TRBV28	TRBJ2-7	TGTGCCAGCAGTTTACGTGGGGCCGGCTACGAGCAGTACTTC	CASSLRGAGYEQYF
NA	TRBD1	TRBV10-3	TRBJ2-7	TGTGCCATCAGTCCCCCCCGGACAGGGCCGGGCCACGAGCAGTACTTC	CAISPPRTGPGHEQYF
few	TRBD1	TRBV2	TRBJ2-7	TGTGCCACAACAATCCGGGACAGAGTCTACGAGCAGTACTTC	CATTIRDRVYEQYF
NA	TRBD2	TRBV13	TRBJ2-7	TGTGCCAGCAGCTCGGGGACTGGACTAGCCTACGAGCAGTACTTC	CASSSGTGLAYEQYF
NA	TRBD2	TRBV5-4	TRBJ2-1	TGTGCCAGCACCCTTGGACTAGCGGGGGGTTACAATGAGCAGTTCTTC	CASTLGLAGGYNEQFF
NA	NA	TRBV7-6	TRBJ2-1	TGTGCCAGCAGCTTAGGGCAGAATTACCTTAGTGCGGGGAACTACAATGAGCAGTTCTTC	CASSLGQNYLSAGNYNEQFF
NA	TRBD1	TRBV19	TRBJ1-5	TGTGCCAGTAAACCGACAGGGAGATTTAATCAGCCCCAGCATTTT	CASKPTGRFNQPQHF
NA	NA	TRBV19	TRBJ1-5	TGTGCCAGTACAGGGGCCCTCAATCAGCCCCAGCATTTT	CASTGALNQPQHF
NA	NA	TRBV23-1	TRBJ1-4	TGCGCCAGCAGTCAACAAGGTGGAGGAAAAACTGTTTTT	CASSQQGGGKTVF
NA	NA	TRBV19	TRBJ2-7	TGTGCCAGTAGTATTGGAGGATTCTACGAGCAGTACTTC	CASSIGGFYEQYF
NA	NA	TRBV11-2	TRBJ2-2	TGTGCCAGCAGCTTCCCCACATACACCGGGGAGCTGTTTTTT	CASSFPTYTGELFF
NA	NA	TRBV28	TRBJ2-3	TGTGCCAGCAGGGTTGTTAGCGTTGGGGCAGATACGCAGTATTTT	CASRVVSVGADTQYF
NA	NA	TRBV5-4	TRBJ2-2	TGTGCCAGCAGCTCACCAGGGTACGCCGGGGAGCTGTTTTTT	CASSSPGYAGELFF
once	NA	TRBV2	TRBJ1-4	TGTGCCAGCAGTGTAGGAGTAGGGACTAATGAAAAACTGTTTTTT	CASSVGVGTNEKLFF
NA	TRBD1	TRBV4-1	TRBJ2-5	TGCGCCAGCAGCCTCAACAGGGGGCGGGAGACCCAGTACTTC	CASSLNRGRETQYF
NA	NA	TRBV18	TRBJ1-1	TGTGCCAGCTCACATGCGAACACTGAAGCTTTCTTT	CASSHANTEAFF
NA	NA	TRBV6-1	TRBJ1-1	TGTGCCAGCAGTACCCCAGGGAATGAAGCTTTCTTT	CASSTPGNEAFF
NA	TRBD2	TRBV6-5	TRBJ2-3	TGTGCCAGCAGTTACTCAACAGGGACTAGGCGGGATACGCAGTATTTT	CASSYSTGTRRDTQYF
NA	TRBD1	TRBV5-5	TRBJ2-7	TGTGCCAGCAGCTTGAAGACAGGGGGCGCTGACGAGCAGTACTTC	CASSLKTGGADEQYF
NA	NA	TRBV19	TRBJ2-7	TGTGCCAGTAGTATGGCTAGCACGGTTCCCTACGAGCAGTACTTC	CASSMASTVPYEQYF
NA	TRBD2	TRBV27	TRBJ2-1	TGTGCCAGCAGTACAACGCGGGGGGGCGCTTACAATGAGCAGTTCTTC	CASSTTRGGAYNEQFF